This T cell receptor beta chain was profiled in a study of T cell changes during pregnancy in multiple sclerosis. Sequencing was performed with immunoSEQ multiplex PCR; in TCRdb, only in-frame clones are kept and a portion is missing. The profile shows some 71,000 clones, under 95% of them singletons. This receptor was taken from a female donor with multiple sclerosis, enrolled in a pregnancy study. Material: peripheral blood, obtained in the third trimester of pregnancy.

This chain's CDR3 is CASSRPLGAGEGYTF. The CDR3 coding sequence is TGTGCCAGCAGCAGGCCCCTCGGGGCAGGGGAAGGCTACACCTTC. The chain uses TRBV5-6 and TRBJ1-2; perhaps TRBD1 as D (6 bases). There are 15 residues in the CDR3. Germline lookup yields CDR1 SGHDT and CDR2 YYEEEE. With 4 bases removed from V and 8 bases from J, the gap between germline ends came to 21 bases.